The 6 T cell receptor beta chains in this list originate from one sample, sequenced in a study of cytomegalovirus exposure and HLA in healthy donors. PCR primers comprised 60 Vbeta and 13 Jbeta primers. Profiling relied on immunoSEQ multiplex PCR, and the TCRdb table lists in-frame clones only, not all of them. The table records about 130,000 clones, around three quarters of them present only once. Sequencing was carried out using PBMCs. These TCRs come from a female donor in good health and CMV-seronegative.

V is TRBV10-1 and J is TRBJ1-1; D gene uncertain. This CDR3 comprises 15 residues. Germline V gene sequence: CDR1 WNHNN, CDR2 SYGVQD (reference sequence). The germline V and J ends were trimmed by 5 bases and 3 bases, with 16 bases remaining between them. The CDR3 here is CASSPRRGRDTEAFF. CDR3 DNA sequence: TGCGCCAGCAGTCCACGCCGGGGTCGGGACACTGAAGCTTTCTTT.

The chain has TRBV30 and TRBJ1-4, with a tentative D call TRBD1 (6 bases). CDR3 length equals 14 residues. From germline, CDR1 is GTSNPN and CDR2 SVGIG (reference sequence). Trimming took 3 bases from V and 0 from J, leaving 8 bases between them. In nucleotides, the CDR3 is TGTGCCTGGAGGGACAGAGCAACTAATGAAAAACTGTTTTTT. This sequence encodes CAWRDRATNEKLFF.

The chain uses TRBV28 and TRBJ2-1; the match to TRBD2 covers 8 bases. There are 15 residues in the CDR3. Germline V CDR1 and CDR2: MDHEN, SYDVKM. Trimming cost V 5 bases and J 3 bases; bases outside gene matches: 6. CDR3 sequence: CASSPSGRVYNEQFF. The CDR3, as DNA: TGTGCCAGCAGTCCGAGCGGGAGAGTCTACAATGAGCAGTTCTTC.

The chain has TRBV7-9 and TRBJ1-2; TRBD1 might be the D (6 bases). This CDR3 is 14 amino acids long. Trimming cost V 2 bases and J 6 bases, with 13 bases left between them. The V gene's germline CDR1 is SEHNR and CDR2 FQNEAQ (reference sequence). The CDR3 DNA follows: TGTGCCAGCAGCTTAAACAGGGTCCAGGATGGCTACACCTTC. Its translation: CASSLNRVQDGYTF. Full variable domain (outside the CDR3, taken from reference TRBV7-9 and TRBJ1-2): DTGVSQNPRHKITKRGQNVTFRCDPISEHNRLYWYRQTLGQGPEFLTYFQNEAQLEKSRLLSDRFSAERPKGSFSTLEIQRTEQGDSAMYLCASSLNRVQDGYTFGSGTRLTVV.

The chain links TRBV4-1 to TRBJ2-3; perhaps TRBD2 as D (5 bases). This CDR3 is 15 amino acids long. V was trimmed by 4 bases and J by 2 bases, leaving 13 bases between them. Germline CDR1 reads MGHRA; CDR2 reads YSYEKL. The CDR3 DNA reads TGCGCCAGCAGCCGACGCGGACTCAACACAGATACGCAGTATTTT. This codes for CASSRRGLNTDTQYF.

V and J are TRBV5-4 and TRBJ1-1, with a tentative D call TRBD1 (5 bases). The CDR3 consists of 13 residues. The germline gives CDR1 SGHNT, CDR2 YYREEE (reference sequence). Between the trimmed V and J ends, which lost 2 bases and 7 bases, there was a span of 12 bases. In DNA form, the CDR3 reads TGTGCCAGCAGCTTAAAGACAGATTATGAAGCTTTCTTT. Encoded protein: CASSLKTDYEAFF.